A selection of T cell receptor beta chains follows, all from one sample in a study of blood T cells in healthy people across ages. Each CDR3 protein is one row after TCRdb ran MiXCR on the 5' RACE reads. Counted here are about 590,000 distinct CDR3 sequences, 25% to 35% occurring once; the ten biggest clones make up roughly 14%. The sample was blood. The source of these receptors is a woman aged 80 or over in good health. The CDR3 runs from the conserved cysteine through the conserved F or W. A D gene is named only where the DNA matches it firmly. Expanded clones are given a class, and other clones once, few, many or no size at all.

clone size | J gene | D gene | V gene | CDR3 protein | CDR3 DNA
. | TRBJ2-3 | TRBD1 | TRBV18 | CASSPPSQQGAFTQYF | TGTGCCAGCTCACCACCCTCTCAACAGGGGGCATTTACGCAGTATTTT
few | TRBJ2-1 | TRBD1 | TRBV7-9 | CASSLLGNPGTGGLVGEQFF | TGTGCCAGCAGCTTATTAGGTAATCCCGGGACAGGGGGCCTTGTTGGTGAGCAGTTCTTC
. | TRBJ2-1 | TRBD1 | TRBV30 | CAWSHGQDPSNEQFF | TGTGCCTGGAGCCACGGACAGGACCCTTCTAATGAGCAGTTCTTC
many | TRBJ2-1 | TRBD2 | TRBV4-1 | CASSQDFTSGDSSYNEQFF | TGCGCCAGCAGCCAAGATTTCACTAGCGGGGACAGCTCCTACAATGAGCAGTTCTTC
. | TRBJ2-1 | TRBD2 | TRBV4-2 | CANSQELPSGLRFF | TGTGCCAACAGCCAAGAATTACCTAGCGGGCTTCGGTTCTTC
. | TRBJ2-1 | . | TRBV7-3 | CASSFGQLNEQFF | TGTGCCAGCAGCTTCGGACAGCTCAATGAGCAGTTCTTC
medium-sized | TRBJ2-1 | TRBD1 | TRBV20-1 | CSAGGQDSYNEQFF | TGCAGTGCTGGAGGACAGGACTCCTACAATGAGCAGTTCTTC
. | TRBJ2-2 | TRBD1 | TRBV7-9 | CASSPMHPGTGNTGELFF | TGTGCCAGCAGCCCGATGCACCCAGGGACAGGGAACACCGGGGAGCTGTTTTTT
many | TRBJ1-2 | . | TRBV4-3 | CASSQLAALGFSNYGYTF | TGCGCCAGCAGCCAACTAGCCGCTCTCGGGTTTTCGAACTATGGCTACACCTTC
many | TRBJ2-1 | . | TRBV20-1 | CSARSPRVGEQFF | TGCAGTGCTAGATCACCCCGGGTCGGTGAGCAGTTCTTC
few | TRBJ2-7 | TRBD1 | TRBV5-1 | CASSATGTGAEQYF | TGCGCCAGCAGCGCCACCGGGACAGGGGCCGAGCAGTACTTC
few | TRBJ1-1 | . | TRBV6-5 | CASRQTRNTEAFF | TGTGCCAGCAGACAAACCAGGAACACTGAAGCTTTCTTT
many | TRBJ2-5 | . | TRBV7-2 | CASSNPGSGETQYF | TGTGCCAGCAGCAATCCAGGGTCCGGGGAGACCCAGTACTTC
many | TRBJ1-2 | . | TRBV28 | CASRAGTGNYGYTF | TGTGCCAGCAGGGCCGGGACGGGGAACTATGGCTACACCTTC
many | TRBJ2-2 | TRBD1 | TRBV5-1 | CASSLALGQGVTGELFF | TGCGCCAGCAGCTTGGCCCTTGGACAGGGAGTCACCGGGGAGCTGTTTTTT
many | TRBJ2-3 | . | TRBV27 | CASSPRAGGAPKDTQYF | TGTGCCAGCAGTCCACGGGCTGGGGGAGCCCCCAAAGATACGCAGTATTTT
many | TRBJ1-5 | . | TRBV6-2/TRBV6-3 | CASSYVQNRNQPQHF | TGTGCCAGCAGTTACGTACAGAACCGCAATCAGCCCCAGCATTTT
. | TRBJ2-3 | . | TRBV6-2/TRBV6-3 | CASRQRGSTDTQYF | TGTGCCAGCAGACAACGGGGGAGCACAGATACGCAGTATTTT
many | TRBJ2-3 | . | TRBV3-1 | CASSQGITDTQYF | TGTGCCAGCAGCCAAGGAATAACAGATACGCAGTATTTT
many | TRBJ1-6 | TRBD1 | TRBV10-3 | CAISEGGTDASPLHF | TGTGCCATCAGTGAAGGTGGGACAGATGCTTCACCCCTCCACTTT
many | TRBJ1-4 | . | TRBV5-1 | CASSLDGHRAEKLFF | TGCGCCAGCAGCTTGGATGGGCACAGGGCTGAAAAACTGTTTTTT
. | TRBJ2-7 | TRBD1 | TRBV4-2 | CAGSPPGTGAYEQYF | TGTGCCGGCAGCCCACCCGGGACAGGAGCCTACGAGCAGTACTTC
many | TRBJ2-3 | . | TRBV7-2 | CASVDRGSTDTQYF | TGTGCCAGCGTCGACCGGGGAAGCACAGATACGCAGTATTTT
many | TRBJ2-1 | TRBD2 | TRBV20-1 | CSARAPSGTSSYNEQFF | TGCAGTGCTAGAGCCCCCTCCGGGACTAGCAGCTACAATGAGCAGTTCTTC
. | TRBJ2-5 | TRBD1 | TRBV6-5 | CASRAQGQETQYF | TGTGCCAGCAGGGCACAGGGGCAAGAGACCCAGTACTTC